The following is a T cell receptor (beta chain) sequence with its context. It lacks a known antigen. No base qualities exist here, and no much larger clone lies one base off it. The immunoSEQ Assay, a bias-controlled multiplex PCR, was used to amplify TCRbeta CDR3 regions from genomic DNA. Per the original workflow: The number of nucleated cells in each sample was estimated from the amplification of reference gene primers within the assay. Sequence reads were collapsed and filtered to measure the absolute abundance of every unique TCRbeta CDR3 rearrangement. For each sample, productive Simpson clonality was calculated by taking the square root of Simpson's diversity index across productive rearrangements. Here the immuneACCESS table is served through TCRdb, limited to in-frame sequences with V and J called. Missing clones are a known gap in these copies; in checked studies unresolved V genes cover under half, and the rest lacks a known reason. V, J and clone size are those of that table, while D and trimming were read from the DNA. This sample gives roughly 220,000 clones in total; around 87% of them show up just once. Over 2.5% of the sample is in the top ten clones.

The collaborating institutions used their own protocols to collect whole blood in K2EDTA tubes. For TCRbeta analysis, collaborators shipped samples as frozen whole blood, isolated PBMCs, or DNA extracted from either of those sample types. This entry comes from a study of blood T cell repertoires in COVID-19 (dated by TCRdb to 2020 to 2021). Context from the whole study: Samples covering the acute and convalescent phases of COVID-19 were provided by collaborators in the United States, Italy and Spain. The prospective study material was composed of cDNA or gDNA derived from T cells, B-cell-depleted T cells, or PBMCs. The dataset comprised deeply sampled blood TCRbeta repertoires from subjects exposed to, actively infected with, or recovered from COVID-19. The repertoires were made available in a free public database intended to serve as a resource for research on the immune response to SARS-CoV-2. The samples were drawn from two sources: the first 160 participants of the ongoing ImmuneRACE study, and 950 to 1,500 subjects contributed by 6 global collaborators. Sample metadata almost always included a de-identified subject ID, COVID-19 status, age in years and sex. Where available, HLA class I and class II types were obtained from metadata supplied by the sample provider rather than from assay-based typing. Study-wide findings and limitations: The amount of clinical and demographic metadata varied by source and participant and was provided uncurated.

CDR1 and CDR2 were assigned from the germline V gene as SQVTM and ANQGSEA. V ends up 7 bases short and J 1 base short, with an unmatched junction base count of 14. There are 17 amino acids in the CDR3, from cysteine to phenylalanine inclusive. The only DNA kept is the CDR3, 51 bases in frame from the first base. The chain is assembled from TRBV29-1 and TRBJ2-1, with TRBD2 identical over 9 junction bases. The source material was peripheral blood. This sequence originates from a man between 60 and 70 years old with acute or convalescent COVID-19. The CDR3 has the sequence CSARVASGALSYNEQFF. The DNA sequence is given as TGCAGCGCGCGGGTGGCTAGCGGGGCCCTTTCCTACAATGAGCAGTTCTTC.